The TCR beta chain described here comes from a study of regulatory T cells in long-lasting Graves disease. Time point described: newly diagnosed GD, antithyroid drugs for less than 3 months. The TCR library used RNA extracted from PBMCs. Graves' disease diagnosis was established per American Thyroid Association guidelines. This CDR3 contains 16 residues. V was pared by 5 bases and J by 8 bases, with 14 bases of the junction left unmatched. Germline V CDR1 and CDR2: MNHEY, SVGEGT. Arm-PCR with iRepertoire HTBI primers amplified the CDR3 regions for these TCR beta libraries. Methods used by the authors: Among the samples, 60 to 75 TRBV and 14 to 15 TRBJ segments were identified. TCRdb itself ran the multiplex PCR reads through MiXCR, one entry per CDR3 protein. These V and J calls derive from TCRdb rather than the authors' analysis. The sample shows about 620,000 distinct CDR3 sequences, roughly 16% of them seen only once.

These data are also associated with another study on T cells in Graves' hyperthyroidism and ophthalmopathy. As reported in that work: A model built on 13 V-J features separated ophthalmopathy from stable hyperthyroidism.

The source was peripheral blood mononuclear cells (PBMCs), collected at new diagnosis, from a patient treated with antithyroid drugs. The rearrangement uses TRBV6-2 or TRBV6-3 and TRBJ2-1; TRBD2 matches at 8 bases. This receptor was identified in a woman aged 25 to 39 with Graves disease. CDR3 nucleotide sequence: TGTGCCAGCAGTCTCGCGGCTAGCGGGTGGAACCATGAGCAGTTCTTC. This translates into CASSLAASGWNHEQFF.